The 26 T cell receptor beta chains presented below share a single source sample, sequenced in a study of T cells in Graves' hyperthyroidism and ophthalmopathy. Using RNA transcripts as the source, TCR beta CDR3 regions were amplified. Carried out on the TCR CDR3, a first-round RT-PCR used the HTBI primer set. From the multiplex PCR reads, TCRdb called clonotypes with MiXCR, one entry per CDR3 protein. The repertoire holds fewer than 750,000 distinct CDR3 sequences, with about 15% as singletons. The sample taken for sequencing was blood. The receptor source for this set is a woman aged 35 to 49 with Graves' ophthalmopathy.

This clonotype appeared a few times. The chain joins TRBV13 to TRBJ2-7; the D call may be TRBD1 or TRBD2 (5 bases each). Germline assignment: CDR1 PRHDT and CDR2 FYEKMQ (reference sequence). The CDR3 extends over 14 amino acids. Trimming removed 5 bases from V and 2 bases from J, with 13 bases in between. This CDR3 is CASSRSGGTYEQYF. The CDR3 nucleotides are TGTGCCAGCAGCCGGAGTGGGGGAACCTACGAGCAGTACTTC. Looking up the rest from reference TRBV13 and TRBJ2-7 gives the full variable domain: AAGVIQSPRHLIKEKRETATLKCYPIPRHDTVYWYQQGPGQDPQFLISFYEKMQSDKGSIPDRFSAQQFSDYHSELNMSSLELGDSALYFCASSRSGGTYEQYFGPGTRLTVT.

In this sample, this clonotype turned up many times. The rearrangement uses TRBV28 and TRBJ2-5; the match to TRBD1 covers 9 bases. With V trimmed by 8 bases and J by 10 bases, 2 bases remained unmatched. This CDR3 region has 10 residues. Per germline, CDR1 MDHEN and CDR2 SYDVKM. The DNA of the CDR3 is TGTGCCAGCGGGGACAGGGACCAGTACTTC. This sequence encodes CASGDRDQYF.

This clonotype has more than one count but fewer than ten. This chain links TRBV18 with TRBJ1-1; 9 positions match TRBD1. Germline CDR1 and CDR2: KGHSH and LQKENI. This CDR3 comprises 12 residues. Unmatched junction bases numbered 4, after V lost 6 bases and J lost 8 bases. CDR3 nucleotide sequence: TGTGCCAGCTCGGGAGGACAGGGGGAAGCTTTCTTT. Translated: CASSGGQGEAFF.

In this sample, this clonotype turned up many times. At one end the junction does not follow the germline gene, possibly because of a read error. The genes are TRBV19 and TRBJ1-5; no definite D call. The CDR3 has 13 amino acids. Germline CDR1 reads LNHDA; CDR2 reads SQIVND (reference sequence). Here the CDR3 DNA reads TGTGCCAGTAGTATAGGAGGAGGCAGATCACTGATATTT. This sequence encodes CASSIGGGRSLIF.

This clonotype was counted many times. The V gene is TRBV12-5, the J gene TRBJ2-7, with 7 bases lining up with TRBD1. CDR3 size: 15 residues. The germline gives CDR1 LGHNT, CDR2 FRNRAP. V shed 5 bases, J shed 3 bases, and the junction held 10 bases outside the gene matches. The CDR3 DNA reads TGTGCTAGTGGTGACAGGGCGAGTGATAACTACGAGCAGTACTTC. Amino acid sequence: CASGDRASDNYEQYF.

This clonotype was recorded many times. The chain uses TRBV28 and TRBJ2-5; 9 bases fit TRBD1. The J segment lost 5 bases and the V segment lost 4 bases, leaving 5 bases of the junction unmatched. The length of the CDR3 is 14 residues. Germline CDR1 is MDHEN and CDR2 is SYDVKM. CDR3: CASSSTGGDETQYF. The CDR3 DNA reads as TGTGCCAGCAGTTCCACAGGGGGCGACGAGACCCAGTACTTC.

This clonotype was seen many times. CDR3 protein: CASSDPETQYF. CDR3 DNA: TGTGCCAGCAGTGACCCGGAGACCCAGTACTTC. The genes are TRBV2 and TRBJ2-5; D remains ambiguous. CDR3 length equals 11 residues. V was pared by 3 bases and J by 5 bases, with 4 bases between. The germline CDR1 and CDR2 sequences are SNHLY and FYNNEI.

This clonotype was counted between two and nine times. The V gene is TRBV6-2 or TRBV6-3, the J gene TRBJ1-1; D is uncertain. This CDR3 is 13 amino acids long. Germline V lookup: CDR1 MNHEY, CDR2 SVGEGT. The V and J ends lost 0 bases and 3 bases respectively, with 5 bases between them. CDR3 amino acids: CASSYSVYTEAFF. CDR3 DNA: TGTGCCAGCAGTTACTCAGTTTACACTGAAGCTTTCTTT.

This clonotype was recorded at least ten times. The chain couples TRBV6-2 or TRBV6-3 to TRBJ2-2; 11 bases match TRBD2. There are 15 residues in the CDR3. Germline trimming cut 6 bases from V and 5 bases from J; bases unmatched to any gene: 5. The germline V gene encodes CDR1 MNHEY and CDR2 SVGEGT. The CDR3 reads CASRQLAGATGELFF. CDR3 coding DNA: TGTGCCAGCAGACAACTAGCGGGAGCTACCGGGGAGCTGTTTTTT.

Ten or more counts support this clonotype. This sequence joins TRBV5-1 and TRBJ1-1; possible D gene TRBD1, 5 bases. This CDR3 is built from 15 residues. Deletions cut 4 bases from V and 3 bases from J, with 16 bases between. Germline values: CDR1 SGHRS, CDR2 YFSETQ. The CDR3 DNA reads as TGCGCCAGCAGCCCCCGATGGGGCAGATACACTGAAGCTTTCTTT. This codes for CASSPRWGRYTEAFF. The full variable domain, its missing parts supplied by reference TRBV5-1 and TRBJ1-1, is KAGVTQTPRYLIKTRGQQVTLSCSPISGHRSVSWYQQTPGQGLQFLFEYFSETQRNKGNFPGRFSGRQFSNSRSEMNVSTLELGDSALYLCASSPRWGRYTEAFFGQGTRLTVV.

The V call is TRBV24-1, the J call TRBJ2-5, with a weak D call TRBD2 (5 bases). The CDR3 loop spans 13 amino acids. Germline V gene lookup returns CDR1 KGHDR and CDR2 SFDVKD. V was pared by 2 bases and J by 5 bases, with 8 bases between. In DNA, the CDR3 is TGTGCCACCAGTGATTACAGAGGGGAGACCCAGTACTTC. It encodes CATSDYRGETQYF.

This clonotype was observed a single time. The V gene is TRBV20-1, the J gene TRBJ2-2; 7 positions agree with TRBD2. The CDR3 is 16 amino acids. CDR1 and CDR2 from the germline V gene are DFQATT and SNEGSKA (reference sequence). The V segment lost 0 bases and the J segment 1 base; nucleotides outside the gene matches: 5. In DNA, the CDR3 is TGCAGTGCTAGAGATCACCAGCGGGAGAACACCGGGGAGCTGTTTTTT. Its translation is CSARDHQRENTGELFF.

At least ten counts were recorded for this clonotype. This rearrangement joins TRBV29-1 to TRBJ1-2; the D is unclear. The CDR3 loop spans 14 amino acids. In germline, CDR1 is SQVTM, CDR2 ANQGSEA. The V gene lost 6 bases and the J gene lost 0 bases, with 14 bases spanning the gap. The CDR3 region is CSVPLWTANYGYTF. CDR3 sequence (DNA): TGCAGCGTCCCTTTGTGGACGGCTAACTATGGCTACACCTTC.

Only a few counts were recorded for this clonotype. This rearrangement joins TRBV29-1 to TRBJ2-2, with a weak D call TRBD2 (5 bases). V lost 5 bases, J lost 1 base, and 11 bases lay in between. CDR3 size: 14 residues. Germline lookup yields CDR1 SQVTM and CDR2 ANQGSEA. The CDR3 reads CSVQRTLNTGELFF. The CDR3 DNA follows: TGCAGCGTTCAGCGGACCCTGAACACCGGGGAGCTGTTTTTT.

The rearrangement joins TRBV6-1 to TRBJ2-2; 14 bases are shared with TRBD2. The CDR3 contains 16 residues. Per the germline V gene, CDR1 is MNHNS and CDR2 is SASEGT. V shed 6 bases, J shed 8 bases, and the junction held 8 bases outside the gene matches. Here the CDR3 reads CASRPETSGRGGELFF. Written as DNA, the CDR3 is TGTGCCAGCAGGCCCGAGACTAGCGGGAGGGGGGGGGAGCTGTTTTTT.

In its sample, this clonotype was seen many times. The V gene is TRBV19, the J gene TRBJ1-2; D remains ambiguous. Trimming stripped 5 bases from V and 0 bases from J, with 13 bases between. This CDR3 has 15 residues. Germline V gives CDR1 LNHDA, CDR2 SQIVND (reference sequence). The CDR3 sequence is CASSGEGVPNYGYTF. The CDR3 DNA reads TGTGCCAGTAGTGGGGAGGGAGTACCTAACTATGGCTACACCTTC.

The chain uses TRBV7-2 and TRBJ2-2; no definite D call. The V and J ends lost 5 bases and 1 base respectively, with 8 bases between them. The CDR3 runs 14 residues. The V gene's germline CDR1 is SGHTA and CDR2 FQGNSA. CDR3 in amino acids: CASSRYKNTGELFF. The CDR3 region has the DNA TGTGCCAGCAGCCGCTACAAGAACACCGGGGAGCTGTTTTTT.

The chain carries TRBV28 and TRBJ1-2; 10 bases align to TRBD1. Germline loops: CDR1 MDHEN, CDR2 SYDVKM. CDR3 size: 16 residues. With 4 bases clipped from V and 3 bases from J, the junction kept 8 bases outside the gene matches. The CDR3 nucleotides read TGTGCCAGCAGTTATGGGGGGGGGACAGGGGACTATGGCTACACCTTC. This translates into CASSYGGGTGDYGYTF.

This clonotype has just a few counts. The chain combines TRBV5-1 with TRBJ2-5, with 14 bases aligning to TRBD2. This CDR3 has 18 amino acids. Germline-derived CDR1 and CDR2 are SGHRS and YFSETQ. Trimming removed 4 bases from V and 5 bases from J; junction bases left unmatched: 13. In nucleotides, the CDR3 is TGCGCCAGCAGCATCTTACCCGGGACTAGCGGGAGTCGCGAGACCCAGTACTTC. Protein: CASSILPGTSGSRETQYF.

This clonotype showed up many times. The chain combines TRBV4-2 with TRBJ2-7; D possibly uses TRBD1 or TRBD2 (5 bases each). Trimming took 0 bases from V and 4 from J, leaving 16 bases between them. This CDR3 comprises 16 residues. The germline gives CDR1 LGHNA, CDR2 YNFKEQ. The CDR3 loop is CASSQDPGRWEYEQYF. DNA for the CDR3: TGTGCCAGCAGCCAAGATCCGGGACGGTGGGAATACGAGCAGTACTTC.

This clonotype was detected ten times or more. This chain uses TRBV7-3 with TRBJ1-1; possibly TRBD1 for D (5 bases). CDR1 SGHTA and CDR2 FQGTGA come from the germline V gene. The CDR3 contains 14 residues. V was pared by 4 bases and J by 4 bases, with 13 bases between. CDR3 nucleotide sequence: TGTGCCAGCAGCTCACGTCAGGGAAGCACTGAAGCTTTCTTT. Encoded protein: CASSSRQGSTEAFF.

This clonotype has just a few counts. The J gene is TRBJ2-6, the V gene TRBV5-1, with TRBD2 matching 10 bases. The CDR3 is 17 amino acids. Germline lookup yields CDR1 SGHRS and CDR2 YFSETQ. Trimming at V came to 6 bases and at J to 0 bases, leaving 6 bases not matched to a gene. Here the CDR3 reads CASTRTSGYSGANVLTF. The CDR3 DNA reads TGCGCCAGCACGAGGACTAGCGGATACTCTGGGGCCAACGTCCTGACTTTC.

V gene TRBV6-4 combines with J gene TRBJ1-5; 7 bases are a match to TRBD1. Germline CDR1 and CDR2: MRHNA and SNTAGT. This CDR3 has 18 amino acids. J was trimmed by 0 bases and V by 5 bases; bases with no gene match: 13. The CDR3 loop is CASSRQGGLAYSNQPQHF. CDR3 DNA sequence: TGTGCCAGCAGTAGACAGGGAGGACTGGCCTATAGCAATCAGCCCCAGCATTTT.

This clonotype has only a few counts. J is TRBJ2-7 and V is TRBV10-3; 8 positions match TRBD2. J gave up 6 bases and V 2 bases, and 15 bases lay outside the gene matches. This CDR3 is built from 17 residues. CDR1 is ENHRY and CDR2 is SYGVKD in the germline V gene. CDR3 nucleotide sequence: TGTGCCATCAGTGAGGCGGGGGGCTTTGCCACTAGTTTCGAGCAGTACTTC. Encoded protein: CAISEAGGFATSFEQYF.

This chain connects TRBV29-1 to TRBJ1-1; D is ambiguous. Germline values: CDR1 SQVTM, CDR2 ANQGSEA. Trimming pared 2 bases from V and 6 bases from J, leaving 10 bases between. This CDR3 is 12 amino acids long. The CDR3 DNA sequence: TGCAGCGTTGAATACGAAAGTTCTGAAGCTTTCTTT. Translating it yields CSVEYESSEAFF.

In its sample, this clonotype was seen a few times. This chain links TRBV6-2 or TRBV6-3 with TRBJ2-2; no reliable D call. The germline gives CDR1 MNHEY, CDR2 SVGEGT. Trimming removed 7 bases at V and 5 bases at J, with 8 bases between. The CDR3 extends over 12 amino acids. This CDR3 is CASNELTGELFF. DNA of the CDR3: TGTGCCAGCAATGAGTTGACCGGGGAGCTGTTTTTT.